What follows are 14 T cell receptor beta chains derived from one specimen sequenced in a study of regulatory T cells in long-lasting Graves disease. Time point of the sample: newly diagnosed GD, antithyroid drugs for less than 3 months. Scientists built the TCR library using RNA that was extracted from PBMCs. For TCR beta, libraries came from iRepertoire HTBI primers and Arm-PCR of CDR3 regions. Each CDR3 protein gets one entry after TCRdb re-called the multiplex PCR reads with MiXCR. There are more than 350,000 distinct CDR3 sequences in the sample; about 15% occur only once, and 16% lies in the top ten. These data were likewise used in another study, on T cells in Graves' hyperthyroidism and ophthalmopathy.

This material consisted of peripheral blood mononuclear cells (PBMCs), taken at new diagnosis, from a patient treated with antithyroid drugs. Receptor source: a woman aged 25-40 years with Graves disease.

This clonotype has at least ten counts. The CDR3 bases are TGTGCCTGGAGTGCTCACAGCACCGGGGAGCTGTTTTTT. Protein sequence: CAWSAHSTGELFF. This chain connects TRBV30 to TRBJ2-2; D is unresolved. Deletions cut 1 base from V and 4 bases from J, with 7 bases between. This CDR3 spans 13 amino acids. Germline lookup yields CDR1 GTSNPN and CDR2 SVGIG (reference sequence).

This clonotype was seen many times. V is TRBV30 and J is TRBJ2-1; 13 positions match TRBD2. Germline lookup yields CDR1 GTSNPN and CDR2 SVGIG (reference sequence). This CDR3 spans 13 amino acids. V was clipped by 8 bases and J by 3 bases; unmatched bases: 1. As DNA, the CDR3 is TGTGCCGGGACTAGCGGGAACTACAATGAGCAGTTCTTC. This sequence encodes CAGTSGNYNEQFF.

This clonotype was seen repeatedly, ten times or more. The V call is TRBV20-1, the J call TRBJ1-4; possible D gene TRBD1, 5 bases. Germline V gives CDR1 DFQATT, CDR2 SNEGSKA (reference sequence). The CDR3 length is 13 residues. V lost 1 base to trimming and J lost 2 bases, with 5 bases between them. CDR3 sequence: CSARGGTNEKLFF. The CDR3 nucleotides are TGCAGTGCTAGAGGGGGGACTAATGAAAAACTGTTTTTT.

J is TRBJ2-3 and V is TRBV20-1; 10 positions match TRBD1. Germline V gives CDR1 DFQATT, CDR2 SNEGSKA (reference sequence). Trimming removed 6 bases from V and 1 base from J; junction bases left unmatched: 1. The CDR3 spans 13 residues. The CDR3 reads CSAGQGGTDTQYF. In nucleotides, the CDR3 is TGCAGTGCCGGACAGGGGGGCACAGATACGCAGTATTTT.

The genes are TRBV12-3 or TRBV12-4 and TRBJ1-3; D call uncertain. Trimming left V 1 base short and J 2 bases short, with 9 bases between. The CDR3 is 15 residues long. CDR3 nucleotides: TGTGCCAGCAGTTTAGGCTGGAGGCCTGGAAACACCATATATTTT. This translates into CASSLGWRPGNTIYF.

The rearrangement links TRBV6-1 to TRBJ2-4, with D unclear. Germline V gene lookup returns CDR1 MNHNS and CDR2 SASEGT. V gave up 2 bases and J gave up 1 base, with 9 bases separating them. The CDR3 sequence is 15 residues long. DNA for the CDR3: TGTGCCAGCAGTGAACTAGTTTGGGCCAAAAACATTCAGTACTTC. It translates to CASSELVWAKNIQYF.

This clonotype was seen ten or more times. V is TRBV2 and J is TRBJ2-3, with TRBD2 matching 9 bases. The CDR3 extends over 14 amino acids. The ends lost 4 bases at V and 6 bases at J; junction bases unmatched: 5. Looked up from germline, CDR1 is SNHLY and CDR2 is FYNNEI. The CDR3 is CASSGLAESDTQYF. As DNA, the CDR3 is TGTGCCAGCAGTGGACTAGCGGAGTCTGATACGCAGTATTTT.

This clonotype has at least ten counts. V and J are TRBV25-1 and TRBJ2-3; possible D gene TRBD1, 6 bases. CDR1 is MGHDK, CDR2 SYGVNS, per germline. Trimming shortened V by 1 base and J by 5 bases, and 16 bases separated the two germline ends. CDR3 length: 16 residues. The CDR3 is CASSELQGEGQDTQYF. The CDR3 coding sequence is TGTGCCAGCAGTGAATTACAGGGTGAGGGACAAGATACGCAGTATTTT. Full variable domain (remainder filled in from reference TRBV25-1 and TRBJ2-3): EADIYQTPRYLVIGTGKKITLECSQTMGHDKMYWYQQDPGMELHLIHYSYGVNSTEKGDLSSESTVSRIRTEHFPLTLESARPSHTSQYLCASSELQGEGQDTQYFGPGTRLTVL.

This clonotype came up many times. This CDR3 reads CASRGSVEQYF. The CDR3 DNA follows: TGTGCCAGCAGGGGGTCAGTAGAGCAGTACTTC. This chain links TRBV28 with TRBJ2-7; D is undetermined. In germline, CDR1 is MDHEN, CDR2 SYDVKM. Trimming took off 6 bases at V and 7 bases at J, with 10 bases between the two ends. This CDR3 has 11 amino acids. Drawing the rest from reference TRBV28 and TRBJ2-7, the complete variable domain is DVKVTQSSRYLVKRTGEKVFLECVQDMDHENMFWYRQDPGLGLRLIYFSYDVKMKEKGDIPEGYSVSREKKERFSLILESASTNQTSMYLCASRGSVEQYFGPGTRLTVT.

The J gene is TRBJ2-4, the V gene TRBV4-2; 11 bases align to TRBD1. The CDR3 contains 17 residues. The V gene's germline CDR1 is LGHNA and CDR2 YNFKEQ. V lost 2 bases and J lost 7; bases outside the gene matches: 10. The chain's CDR3 is CASSQPLGGQGANIQYF. CDR3 nucleotide sequence: TGTGCCAGCAGCCAACCCCTAGGCGGACAGGGGGCTAACATTCAGTACTTC.

The chain links TRBV6-1 to TRBJ1-5, with 8 bases aligning to TRBD1. CDR1 is MNHNS and CDR2 is SASEGT in the germline V gene. There are 15 residues in the CDR3. After removal of 6 bases from V and 5 bases from J, the junction contained 9 bases not matched to a gene. In DNA, the CDR3 is TGTGCCAGCAGACCTGGACAGGGCCGAGATCAGCCCCAGCATTTT. Amino acids: CASRPGQGRDQPQHF.

This clonotype was seen at least ten times. This sequence joins TRBV4-1 and TRBJ2-3; no firm D call. The CDR3 totals 18 residues. Trimming took 0 bases from V and 0 from J, leaving 16 bases between them. Germline V gene data show CDR1 as MGHRA and CDR2 as YSYEKL. CDR3 sequence reads: CASSQEGFAQPSTDTQYF. The CDR3 bases are TGCGCCAGCAGCCAAGAAGGTTTCGCGCAGCCTAGCACAGATACGCAGTATTTT.

The gene calls are TRBV9 and TRBJ2-1; weak D call: TRBD2 (5 bases). CDR3 length: 15 amino acids. Per germline, CDR1 SGDLS and CDR2 YYNGEE. Between the trimmed V and J ends, which lost 3 bases and 6 bases, there was a span of 16 bases. The CDR3 sequence is CASSAQILAGNEQFF. The CDR3 nucleotides read TGTGCCAGCAGCGCCCAGATCCTAGCAGGCAATGAGCAGTTCTTC.

Comment on this clonotype: The conserved phenylalanine or tryptophan normally closing the CDR3 is absent here, so this likely arose from a read error. The DNA of the CDR3 is TGTGCCAGCAACAGAGACAGTGGCGGCTACACCCTC. It specifies CASNRDSGGYTL. The genes are TRBV2 and TRBJ1-2; TRBD1 is a possible D gene (5 bases). In germline, CDR1 is SNHLY, CDR2 FYNNEI. Trimming took off 7 bases at V and 8 bases at J, with 14 bases between the two ends. This CDR3 has 12 residues.